What follows is one T cell receptor (beta chain) and its context. Its antigen is unknown. These data belong to a study of metastatic and nonmetastatic thyroid tumors. Overall study: Peripheral blood and tumor or nodule samples from malignant and benign thyroid patients were compared. General study results and limits: Significantly higher TCR beta diversity was reportedly seen in malignant thyroid tumors than benign nodules, in blood and tumor.

All patients were treatment-naive before thyroid surgery. The CDR3 runs to 13 residues. Germline CDR1 and CDR2: MNHNS and SASEGT. Trimming left V 8 bases short and J 2 bases short, with 12 bases between. Source study methods: The authors used CDR3 differences across clinicopathological groups to build a distant-metastasis classifier for papillary thyroid cancer. TCRdb re-called the PCR reads via MiXCR. The V and J calls were determined by TCRdb, not by the authors. There are around 40,000 clones in the sample; about a sixth occur only once, and approximately 5.6% lies in the top ten. Sequences were obtained from blood. This clonotype was obtained from a male donor with papillary thyroid cancer or a benign thyroid nodule (not recorded which). Some clones in this sample may be carry-over from other donors' samples. The rearrangement uses TRBV6-1 and TRBJ1-1; possibly TRBD1 for D (6 bases). In DNA form, the CDR3 reads TGTGCCAGCTGCACAGGGTTCAACACTGAAGCTTTCTTT. Protein sequence: CASCTGFNTEAFF.